The 10 T cell receptor beta chains given below trace back to one sample, sequenced in a study of human T cells and chemical hapten exposure. Time point specified: pre-sensitization, week 0. Treatment here: therapeutic diphenylcyclopropenone sensitization with weekly scalp DPC. TCRdb ran MiXCR on the RACE reads and lists one entry per CDR3 protein. This table has 85,000 to 130,000 distinct CDR3 sequences, roughly 12% appearing once. Sequencing used whole blood, obtained in connection with sensitization to the hapten diphenylcyclopropenone (DPC). The receptors derive from a woman in her 50s with alopecia areata. Some clones in this sample may be carry-over from other donors' samples.

This clonotype was counted only a few times. J is TRBJ1-1 and V is TRBV7-2; D gene ambiguous. The CDR3 extends over 15 amino acids. CDR1 is SGHTA, CDR2 FQGNSA, per germline. Between the trimmed V and J ends, which lost 5 bases and 1 base, there was a span of 14 bases. The CDR3: CASSLQRSTNTEAFF. Here the CDR3 DNA reads TGTGCCAGCAGCCTACAGAGGTCGACGAACACTGAAGCTTTCTTT. Supplemented by reference TRBV7-2 and TRBJ1-1, the full variable domain reads GAGVSQSPSNKVTEKGKDVELRCDPISGHTALYWYRQSLGQGLEFLIYFQGNSAPDKSGLPSDRFSAERTGGSVSTLTIQRTQQEDSAVYLCASSLQRSTNTEAFFGQGTRLTVV.

The chain recombines TRBV6-5 with TRBJ1-1; a possible D gene is TRBD1 (5 bases). The CDR3 consists of 14 residues. Germline CDR1 and CDR2: MNHEY and SVGAGI. The V and J ends lost 0 bases and 6 bases respectively, with 11 bases between them. The CDR3 sequence: CASSYSKGYAEAFF. The CDR3 coding sequence is TGTGCCAGCAGTTACTCAAAGGGGTACGCTGAAGCTTTCTTT.

The rearrangement links TRBV21-1 to TRBJ2-7; the tabulated D call, TRBD2, remains unverified against the DNA. TRBV21-1 is shown as a pseudogene. CDR3 length: 18 amino acids. The CDR3 loop reads CASSKPWLTSGSFYEQYF. CDR3 DNA sequence: TGTGCCAGCAGCAAACCCTGGTTGACTAGCGGGAGTTTCTACGAGCAGTACTTC.

This clonotype turned up a few times. The rearrangement links TRBV12-3 or TRBV12-4 to TRBJ2-2; D is perhaps TRBD2 (5 bases). The CDR3 consists of 15 residues. Trimming removed 0 bases from V and 6 bases from J, with 11 bases in between. The CDR3 region has the DNA TGTGCCAGCAGTTTAGCTACCGGGGTTGCCGGGGAGCTGTTTTTT. It codes for CASSLATGVAGELFF.

The V gene is TRBV11-1, the J gene TRBJ2-1; possibly TRBD1 for D (5 bases). The CDR3 has 15 amino acids. The germline CDR1 and CDR2 sequences are SGHAT and FQDESV (reference sequence). The V end was cut by 4 bases, the J end by 0 bases, with 10 bases between. The CDR3 reads CASSSRQSSYNEQFF. The DNA for the CDR3 is TGTGCCAGCAGCTCCCGACAGAGCTCCTACAATGAGCAGTTCTTC.

This clonotype was picked up many times. The chain recombines TRBV18 with TRBJ2-1; 11 nucleotides align to TRBD2. With V trimmed by 0 bases and J by 3 bases, 1 base remained unmatched. Looked up from germline, CDR1 is KGHSH and CDR2 is LQKENI. The CDR3 sequence is 16 residues long. The CDR3 DNA sequence: TGTGCCAGCTCACCACCCGGGACTAGCGGCTACAATGAGCAGTTCTTC. Encoded protein: CASSPPGTSGYNEQFF. Full variable domain (rest looked up from reference TRBV18 and TRBJ2-1): NAGVMQNPRHLVRRRGQEARLRCSPMKGHSHVYWYRQLPEEGLKFMVYLQKENIIDESGMPKERFSAEFPKEGPSILRIQQVVRGDSAAYFCASSPPGTSGYNEQFFGPGTRLTVL.

Only one count was recorded for this clonotype. The CDR3 nucleotides read TGTGCCAGCAGCGGACAGGAACTTTATGGCTACACCTTC. It codes for CASSGQELYGYTF. The chain uses TRBV6-1 and TRBJ1-2; 7 positions match TRBD1. The germline gives CDR1 MNHNS, CDR2 SASEGT. This CDR3 is built from 13 residues. With 6 bases clipped from V and 5 bases from J, the junction kept 6 bases outside the gene matches.

This clonotype was picked up many times. This chain uses TRBV5-1 with TRBJ2-3; D may be TRBD2 (6 bases). The CDR3 is 14 residues long. V dropped 4 bases and J dropped 1 base, with 10 bases sitting between them. CDR1 and CDR2 from the germline V gene are SGHRS and YFSETQ. Here the CDR3 reads CASSPGVRTDTQYF. As DNA, the CDR3 is TGCGCCAGCAGCCCGGGAGTCCGCACAGATACGCAGTATTTT.

This clonotype came up a few times. The rearrangement joins TRBV28 to TRBJ1-6, with a weak D call TRBD1 (5 bases). This CDR3 is built from 16 residues. The germline gives CDR1 MDHEN, CDR2 SYDVKM. V lost 10 bases to trimming and J lost 0 bases, with 16 bases between them. The CDR3 nucleotides read TGTGCCACCTCATCACTCAGGGACTCCTATAATTCACCCCTCCACTTT. Amino acid sequence: CATSSLRDSYNSPLHF.

This clonotype was recorded a few times. The CDR3 protein is CASSPAGLGTDTQYF. The CDR3 DNA follows: TGTGCCAGCTCACCAGCAGGTTTAGGCACAGATACGCAGTATTTT. This chain joins TRBV18 and TRBJ2-3, with no clear D. There are 15 residues in the CDR3. Per the germline V gene, CDR1 is KGHSH and CDR2 is LQKENI. With 2 bases removed from V and 1 base from J, the gap between germline ends came to 10 bases.